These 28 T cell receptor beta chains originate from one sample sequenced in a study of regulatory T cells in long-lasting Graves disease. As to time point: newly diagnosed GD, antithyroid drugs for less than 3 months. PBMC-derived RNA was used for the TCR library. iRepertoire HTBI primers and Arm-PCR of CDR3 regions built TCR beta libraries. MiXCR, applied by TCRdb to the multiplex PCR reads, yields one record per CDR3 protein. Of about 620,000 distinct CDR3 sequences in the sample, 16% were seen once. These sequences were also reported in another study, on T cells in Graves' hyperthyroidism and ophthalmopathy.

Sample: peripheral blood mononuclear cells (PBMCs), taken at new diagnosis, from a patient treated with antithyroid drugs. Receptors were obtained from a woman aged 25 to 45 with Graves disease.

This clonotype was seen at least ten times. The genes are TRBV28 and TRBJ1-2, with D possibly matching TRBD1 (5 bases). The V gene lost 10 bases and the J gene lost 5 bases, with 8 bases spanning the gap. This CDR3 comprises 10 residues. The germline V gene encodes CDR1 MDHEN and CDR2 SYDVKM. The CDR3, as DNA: TGTGCCATACACAGGTATGGCTACACCTTC. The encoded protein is CAIHRYGYTF.

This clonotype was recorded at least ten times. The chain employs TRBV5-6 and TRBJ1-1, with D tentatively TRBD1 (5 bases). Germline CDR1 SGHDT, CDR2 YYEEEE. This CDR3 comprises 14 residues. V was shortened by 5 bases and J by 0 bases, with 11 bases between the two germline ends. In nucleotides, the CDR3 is TGTGCCAGCAGTTCGGGACGGTTGAACACTGAAGCTTTCTTT. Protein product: CASSSGRLNTEAFF.

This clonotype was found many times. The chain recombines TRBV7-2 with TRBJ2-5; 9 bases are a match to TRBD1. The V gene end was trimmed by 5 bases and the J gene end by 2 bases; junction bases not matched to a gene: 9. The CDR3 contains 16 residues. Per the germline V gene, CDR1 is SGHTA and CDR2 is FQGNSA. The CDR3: CASSIIGQGLQETQYF. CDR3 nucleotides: TGTGCCAGCAGCATCATTGGACAGGGGTTGCAAGAGACCCAGTACTTC.

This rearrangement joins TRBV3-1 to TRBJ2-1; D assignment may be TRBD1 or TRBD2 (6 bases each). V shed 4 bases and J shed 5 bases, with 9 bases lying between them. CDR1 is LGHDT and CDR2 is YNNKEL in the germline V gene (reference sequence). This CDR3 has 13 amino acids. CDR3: CASSRGGNNEQFF. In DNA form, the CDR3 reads TGTGCCAGCAGCCGAGGGGGGAACAATGAGCAGTTCTTC.

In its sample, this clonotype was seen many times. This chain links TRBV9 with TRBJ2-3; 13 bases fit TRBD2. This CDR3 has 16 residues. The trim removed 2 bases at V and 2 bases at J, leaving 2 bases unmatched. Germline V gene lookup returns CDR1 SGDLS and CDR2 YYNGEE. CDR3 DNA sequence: TGTGCCAGCAGCGTCGGGACTAGCGGGAACACAGATACGCAGTATTTT. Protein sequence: CASSVGTSGNTDTQYF.

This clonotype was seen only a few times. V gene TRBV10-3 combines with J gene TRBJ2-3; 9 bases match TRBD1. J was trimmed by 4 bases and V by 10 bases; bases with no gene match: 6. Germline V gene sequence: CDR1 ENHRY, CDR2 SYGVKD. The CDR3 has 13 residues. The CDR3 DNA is TGTGCCACCCGACAGGGGGGCCCAGATACGCAGTATTTT. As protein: CATRQGGPDTQYF.

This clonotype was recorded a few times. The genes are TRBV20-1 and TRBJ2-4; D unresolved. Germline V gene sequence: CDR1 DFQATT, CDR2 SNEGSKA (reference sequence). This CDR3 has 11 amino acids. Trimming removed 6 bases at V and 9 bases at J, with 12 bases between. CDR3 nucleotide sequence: TGCAGTGCAACTCCGAACGTCATTCAGTACTTC. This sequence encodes CSATPNVIQYF.

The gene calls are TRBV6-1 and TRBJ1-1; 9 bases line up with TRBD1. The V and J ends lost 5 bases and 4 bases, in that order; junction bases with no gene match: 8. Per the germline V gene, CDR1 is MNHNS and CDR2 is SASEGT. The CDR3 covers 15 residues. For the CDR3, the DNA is TGTGCCAGCAGTCTCGAACAGGGGGCGGGCACTGAAGCTTTCTTT. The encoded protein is CASSLEQGAGTEAFF.

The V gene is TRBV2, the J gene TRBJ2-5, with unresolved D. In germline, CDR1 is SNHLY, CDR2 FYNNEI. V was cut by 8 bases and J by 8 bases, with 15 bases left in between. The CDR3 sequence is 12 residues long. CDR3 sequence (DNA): TGTGCCAGCGTGCCCGGGCAGGCCACCCAGTACTTC. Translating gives CASVPGQATQYF.

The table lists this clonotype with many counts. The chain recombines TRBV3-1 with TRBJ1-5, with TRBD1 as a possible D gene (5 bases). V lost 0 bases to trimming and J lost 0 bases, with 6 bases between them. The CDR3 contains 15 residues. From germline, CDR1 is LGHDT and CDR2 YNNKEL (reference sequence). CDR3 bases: TGTGCCAGCAGCCAAGAAGGGGTTAGCAATCAGCCCCAGCATTTT. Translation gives CASSQEGVSNQPQHF.

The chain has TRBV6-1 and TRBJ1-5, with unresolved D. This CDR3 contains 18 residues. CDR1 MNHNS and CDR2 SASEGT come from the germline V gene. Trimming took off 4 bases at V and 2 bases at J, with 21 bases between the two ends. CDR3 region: CASSAPRTRGQGNQPQHF. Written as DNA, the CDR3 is TGTGCCAGCAGTGCCCCTAGGACTCGAGGGCAGGGCAATCAGCCCCAGCATTTT.

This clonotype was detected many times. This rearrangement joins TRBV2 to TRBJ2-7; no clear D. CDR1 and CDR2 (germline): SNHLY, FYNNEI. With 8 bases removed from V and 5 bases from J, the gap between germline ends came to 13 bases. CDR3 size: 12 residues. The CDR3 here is CASGGDPHEQYF. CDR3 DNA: TGTGCCAGCGGCGGAGATCCCCACGAGCAGTACTTC.

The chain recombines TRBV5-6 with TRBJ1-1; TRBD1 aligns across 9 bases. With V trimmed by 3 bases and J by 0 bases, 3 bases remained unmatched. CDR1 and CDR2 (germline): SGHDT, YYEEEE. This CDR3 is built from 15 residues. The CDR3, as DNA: TGTGCCAGCAGCTGGGGGACAGGGTTGAACACTGAAGCTTTCTTT. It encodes CASSWGTGLNTEAFF. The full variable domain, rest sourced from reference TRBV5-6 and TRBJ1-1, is DAGVTQSPTHLIKTRGQQVTLRCSPKSGHDTVSWYQQALGQGPQFIFQYYEEEERQRGNFPDRFSGHQFPNYSSELNVNALLLGDSALYLCASSWGTGLNTEAFFGQGTRLTVV.

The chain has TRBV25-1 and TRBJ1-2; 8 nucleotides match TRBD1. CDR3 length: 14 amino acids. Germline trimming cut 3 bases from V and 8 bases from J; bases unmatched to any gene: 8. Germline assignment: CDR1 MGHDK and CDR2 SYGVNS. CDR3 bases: TGTGCCAGCAGTGAGCCGGGACAGGCGAAAGGCTACACCTTC. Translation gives CASSEPGQAKGYTF.

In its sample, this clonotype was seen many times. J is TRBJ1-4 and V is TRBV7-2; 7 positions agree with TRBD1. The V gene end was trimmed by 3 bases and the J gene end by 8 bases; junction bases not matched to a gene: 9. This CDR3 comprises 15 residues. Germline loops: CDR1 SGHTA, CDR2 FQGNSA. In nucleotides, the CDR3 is TGTGCCAGCAGCTTCCAGACAGGGAGTATGGAAAAACTGTTTTTT. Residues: CASSFQTGSMEKLFF.

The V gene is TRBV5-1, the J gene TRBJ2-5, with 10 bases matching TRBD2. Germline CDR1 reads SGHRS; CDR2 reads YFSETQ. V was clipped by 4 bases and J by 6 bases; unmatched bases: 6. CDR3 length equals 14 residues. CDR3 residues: CASSTELAGKTQYF. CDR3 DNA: TGCGCCAGCAGCACTGAACTAGCGGGAAAGACCCAGTACTTC.

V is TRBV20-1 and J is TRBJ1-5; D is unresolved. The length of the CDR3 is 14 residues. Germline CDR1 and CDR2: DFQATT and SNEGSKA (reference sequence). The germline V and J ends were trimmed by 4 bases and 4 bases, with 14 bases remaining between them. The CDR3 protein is CSATPTLGNQPQHF. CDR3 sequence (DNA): TGCAGTGCTACCCCAACCCTCGGGAATCAGCCCCAGCATTTT.

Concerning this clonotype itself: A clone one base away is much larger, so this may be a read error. In nucleotides, the CDR3 is TGTGCCAGCAGACAAGACAGTAAACAAGAGGCCCAGTACTTC. The encoded protein is CASRQDSKQEAQYF. V and J are TRBV6-1 and TRBJ2-5, with TRBD1 as a possible D gene (5 bases). The CDR3 consists of 14 residues. The germline CDR1 and CDR2 sequences are MNHNS and SASEGT.

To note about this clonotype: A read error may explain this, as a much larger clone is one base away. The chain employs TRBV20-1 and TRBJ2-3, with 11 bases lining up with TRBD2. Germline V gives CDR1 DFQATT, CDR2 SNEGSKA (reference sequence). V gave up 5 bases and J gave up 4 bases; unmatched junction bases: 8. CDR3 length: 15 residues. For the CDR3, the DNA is TGCAGTGCTCTTAGCGGGAGGGACGGAGCAGATACGCAGTATTTT. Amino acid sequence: CSALSGRDGADTQYF.

CDR3 nucleotide sequence: TGTGCCAGCAGGCCCGGGGGGCAGACAGATACGCAGTATTTT. It is translated as CASRPGGQTDTQYF. The chain employs TRBV6-1 and TRBJ2-3, with D perhaps matching TRBD2 (7 bases). CDR1 and CDR2 (germline): MNHNS, SASEGT. This CDR3 region has 14 residues. The V end was cut by 6 bases, the J end by 3 bases, with 13 bases between.

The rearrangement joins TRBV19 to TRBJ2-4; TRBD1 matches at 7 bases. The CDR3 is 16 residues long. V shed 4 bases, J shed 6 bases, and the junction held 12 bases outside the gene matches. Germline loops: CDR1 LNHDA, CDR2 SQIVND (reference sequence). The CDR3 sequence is CASSTWATGTANIQYF. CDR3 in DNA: TGTGCCAGTAGTACATGGGCCACAGGGACAGCAAACATTCAGTACTTC.

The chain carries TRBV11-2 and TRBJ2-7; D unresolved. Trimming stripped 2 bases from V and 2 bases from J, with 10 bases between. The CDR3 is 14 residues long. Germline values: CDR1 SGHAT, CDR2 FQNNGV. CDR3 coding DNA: TGTGCCAGCAGCTTAACGGAAGGGCCCTACGAGCAGTACTTC. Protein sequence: CASSLTEGPYEQYF. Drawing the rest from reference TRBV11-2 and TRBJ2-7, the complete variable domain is EAGVAQSPRYKIIEKRQSVAFWCNPISGHATLYWYQQILGQGPKLLIQFQNNGVVDDSQLPKDRFSAERLKGVDSTLKIQPAKLEDSAVYLCASSLTEGPYEQYFGPGTRLTVT.

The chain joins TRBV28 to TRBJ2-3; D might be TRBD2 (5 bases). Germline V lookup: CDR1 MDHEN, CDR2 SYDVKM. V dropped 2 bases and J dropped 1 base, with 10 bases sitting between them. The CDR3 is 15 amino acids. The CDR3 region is CASSLQTTRTDTQYF. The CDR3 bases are TGTGCCAGCAGTTTACAGACTACCCGCACAGATACGCAGTATTTT.

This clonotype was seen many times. The CDR3 nucleotides are TGTGCCATTTCTAGCGGGAGGGTCTACAATGAGCAGTTCTTC. Residues: CAISSGRVYNEQFF. The rearrangement joins TRBV28 to TRBJ2-1; 12 bases align to TRBD2. Germline CDR1 is MDHEN and CDR2 is SYDVKM. The V gene end was trimmed by 10 bases and the J gene end by 3 bases; junction bases not matched to a gene: 4. The CDR3 has 14 residues.

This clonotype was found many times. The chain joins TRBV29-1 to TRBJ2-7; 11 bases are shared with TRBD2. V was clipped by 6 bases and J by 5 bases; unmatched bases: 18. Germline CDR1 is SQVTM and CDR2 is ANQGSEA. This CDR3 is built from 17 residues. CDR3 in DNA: TGCAGCGTACAGGGGAGGGAGACTAGCGGGAAAGTCGACGAGCAGTACTTC. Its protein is CSVQGRETSGKVDEQYF.

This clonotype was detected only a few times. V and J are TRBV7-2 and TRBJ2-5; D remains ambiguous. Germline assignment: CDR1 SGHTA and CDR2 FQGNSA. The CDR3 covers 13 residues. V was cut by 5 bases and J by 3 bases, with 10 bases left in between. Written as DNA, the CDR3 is TGTGCCAGCAGCCTTCGGATAAAAGAGACCCAGTACTTC. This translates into CASSLRIKETQYF. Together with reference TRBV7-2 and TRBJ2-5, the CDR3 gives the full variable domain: GAGVSQSPSNKVTEKGKDVELRCDPISGHTALYWYRQSLGQGLEFLIYFQGNSAPDKSGLPSDRFSAERTGGSVSTLTIQRTQQEDSAVYLCASSLRIKETQYFGPGTRLLVL.

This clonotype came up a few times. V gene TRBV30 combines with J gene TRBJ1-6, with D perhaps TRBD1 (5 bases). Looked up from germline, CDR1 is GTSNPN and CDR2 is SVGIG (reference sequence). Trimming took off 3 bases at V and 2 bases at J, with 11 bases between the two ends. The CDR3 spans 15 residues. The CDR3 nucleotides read TGTGCCTGGAGCGCTGGGACGGCCTATAATTCACCCCTCCACTTT. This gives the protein CAWSAGTAYNSPLHF. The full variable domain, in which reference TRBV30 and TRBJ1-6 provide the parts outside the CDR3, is SQTIHQWPATLVQPVGSPLSLECTVEGTSNPNLYWYRQAAGRGLQLLFYSVGIGQISSEVPQNLSASRPQDRQFILSSKKLLLSDSGFYLCAWSAGTAYNSPLHFGNGTRLTVT.

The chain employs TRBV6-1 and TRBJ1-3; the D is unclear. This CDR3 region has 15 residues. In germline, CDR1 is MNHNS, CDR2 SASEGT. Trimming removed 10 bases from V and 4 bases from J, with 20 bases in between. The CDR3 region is CAITFRGPSGNTIYF. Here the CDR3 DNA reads TGTGCCATTACGTTCCGAGGACCGTCCGGAAACACCATATATTTT.